The rows below give T cell receptor beta chains drawn from one sample of a study of neoadjuvant anti-PD-1 for oral cavity cancer. Here immunoSEQ multiplex PCR was the method, and the copy in TCRdb shows in-frame clones only, minus some. The table records about 12,000 clones, approximately 74% of them present only once. This specimen consisted of PBMCs, obtained after nivolumab (anti-PD-1) treatment. The source of these receptors is a person aged 35-79 years with oral cavity squamous cell carcinoma. Both conserved end residues are part of each CDR3. Fields, in order: J gene, V gene, D gene, clone size, CDR3 protein, CDR3 DNA. D genes are given only for firm matches. Clone size is stated in some rows and not others, as once, few, many or a class when expanded.

j_gene: TRBJ2-2; v_gene: TRBV5-1; d_gene: .; abundance: .; CDR3aa: CASSFWGNTGELFF; CDR3nt: TGCGCCAGCAGCTTCTGGGGGAACACCGGGGAGCTGTTTTTT
j_gene: TRBJ2-5; v_gene: TRBV27; d_gene: .; abundance: .; CDR3aa: CASSSTWGETQYF; CDR3nt: TGTGCCAGCAGTTCGACATGGGGAGAGACCCAGTACTTC
j_gene: TRBJ1-2; v_gene: TRBV6-5; d_gene: .; abundance: .; CDR3aa: CASSSRYRYGYTF; CDR3nt: TGTGCCAGCAGTTCTCGATATCGCTATGGCTACACCTTC
j_gene: TRBJ1-1; v_gene: TRBV11-1; d_gene: TRBD1; abundance: .; CDR3aa: CASSWGQDTEAFF; CDR3nt: TGTGCCAGCAGCTGGGGACAGGACACTGAAGCTTTCTTT
j_gene: TRBJ1-1; v_gene: TRBV7-7; d_gene: .; abundance: .; CDR3aa: CASRPVASTEAFF; CDR3nt: TGTGCCAGCCGCCCCGTCGCGAGCACTGAAGCTTTCTTT
j_gene: TRBJ1-6; v_gene: TRBV5-6; d_gene: .; abundance: .; CDR3aa: CASSLSSWVRSPLHF; CDR3nt: TGTGCCAGCAGCTTGAGTTCGTGGGTGCGGTCACCCCTCCACTTT
j_gene: TRBJ2-3; v_gene: TRBV6-1; d_gene: .; abundance: .; CDR3aa: CASSQIRGEMNTQYF; CDR3nt: TGTGCCAGCAGCCAGATTAGGGGGGAAATGAATACGCAGTATTTT
j_gene: TRBJ1-1; v_gene: TRBV30; d_gene: .; abundance: once; CDR3aa: CAWSVATMNTEAFF; CDR3nt: TGTGCCTGGAGTGTGGCCACTATGAACACTGAAGCTTTCTTT
j_gene: TRBJ1-5; v_gene: TRBV6-5; d_gene: .; abundance: .; CDR3aa: CASSWALNQPQHF; CDR3nt: TGTGCCAGCAGTTGGGCCCTTAATCAGCCCCAGCATTTT
j_gene: TRBJ1-3; v_gene: TRBV23-1; d_gene: TRBD1; abundance: .; CDR3aa: CASSLAYRGPGNTIYF; CDR3nt: TGCGCCAGCAGCTTGGCTTACAGGGGGCCTGGAAACACCATATATTTT
j_gene: TRBJ1-5; v_gene: TRBV10-3; d_gene: .; abundance: once; CDR3aa: CAIRGDPGGQPQHF; CDR3nt: TGTGCCATCCGGGGGGATCCGGGGGGTCAGCCCCAGCATTTT
j_gene: TRBJ2-2; v_gene: TRBV11-3; d_gene: .; abundance: .; CDR3aa: CASSRIPGRELFF; CDR3nt: TGTGCCAGCAGCCGAATTCCAGGGCGGGAGCTGTTTTTT
j_gene: TRBJ1-2; v_gene: TRBV7-8; d_gene: .; abundance: few; CDR3aa: CASSPAGSYGYTF; CDR3nt: TGTGCCAGCAGCCCGGCGGGATCCTATGGCTACACCTTC
j_gene: TRBJ1-6; v_gene: TRBV6-6; d_gene: .; abundance: .; CDR3aa: CASSWGTSPLHF; CDR3nt: TGTGCCAGCAGTTGGGGGACTTCACCCCTCCACTTT
j_gene: TRBJ2-7; v_gene: TRBV2; d_gene: .; abundance: .; CDR3aa: CASSRAGSSSYEQYF; CDR3nt: TGTGCCAGCAGTCGCGCCGGCAGTAGCTCCTACGAGCAGTACTTC
j_gene: TRBJ1-2; v_gene: TRBV4-1; d_gene: .; abundance: .; CDR3aa: CASSQVHIYGYTF; CDR3nt: TGCGCCAGCAGCCAAGTACACATCTATGGCTACACCTTC
j_gene: TRBJ2-1; v_gene: TRBV19; d_gene: TRBD2; abundance: .; CDR3aa: CASTPSGNYNEQFF; CDR3nt: TGTGCCAGCACGCCTAGCGGGAACTACAATGAGCAGTTCTTC
j_gene: TRBJ1-2; v_gene: TRBV7-6; d_gene: .; abundance: few; CDR3aa: CASSPTGNGYTF; CDR3nt: TGTGCCAGCAGCCCAACAGGAAATGGCTACACCTTC
j_gene: TRBJ2-2; v_gene: TRBV6-6; d_gene: .; abundance: .; CDR3aa: CASKMGELFF; CDR3nt: TGTGCCAGTAAGATGGGGGAGCTGTTTTTT
j_gene: TRBJ1-4; v_gene: TRBV9; d_gene: TRBD1; abundance: .; CDR3aa: CASSGGTEIEKLFF; CDR3nt: TGTGCCAGCAGCGGGGGGACAGAAATTGAAAAACTGTTTTTT
j_gene: TRBJ2-5; v_gene: TRBV5-4; d_gene: TRBD2; abundance: .; CDR3aa: CASRTSGGTKETQYF; CDR3nt: TGTGCCAGCAGAACCTCGGGAGGGACTAAAGAGACCCAGTACTTC
j_gene: TRBJ1-4; v_gene: TRBV5-1; d_gene: .; abundance: .; CDR3aa: CASSQMSATNEKLFF; CDR3nt: TGCGCCAGCAGCCAGATGAGTGCAACTAATGAAAAACTGTTTTTT
j_gene: TRBJ2-2; v_gene: TRBV7-9; d_gene: .; abundance: .; CDR3aa: CASTPGNGGELFF; CDR3nt: TGTGCCAGCACCCCTGGGAATGGCGGGGAGCTGTTTTTT
j_gene: TRBJ2-7; v_gene: TRBV4-2; d_gene: TRBD2; abundance: few; CDR3aa: CASSQDRLASSYEQYF; CDR3nt: TGTGCCAGCAGCCAAGATAGACTAGCGAGCTCCTACGAGCAGTACTTC
j_gene: TRBJ1-2; v_gene: TRBV30; d_gene: .; abundance: .; CDR3aa: CAWFNPGLGGYTF; CDR3nt: TGTGCCTGGTTTAACCCGGGACTTGGCGGCTACACCTTC
j_gene: TRBJ1-2; v_gene: TRBV25-1; d_gene: .; abundance: .; CDR3aa: CASMGPGLNDGYTF; CDR3nt: TGTGCCAGCATGGGGCCTGGGCTGAATGATGGCTACACCTTC
j_gene: TRBJ1-1; v_gene: TRBV5-4; d_gene: .; abundance: few; CDR3aa: CASSLGGVNTEAFF; CDR3nt: TGTGCCAGCAGCTTGGGGGGGGTGAACACTGAAGCTTTCTTT
j_gene: TRBJ1-2; v_gene: TRBV9; d_gene: .; abundance: .; CDR3aa: CASSALPTGYGYTF; CDR3nt: TGTGCCAGCAGCGCACTCCCGACAGGCTATGGCTACACCTTC
j_gene: TRBJ2-3; v_gene: TRBV7-9; d_gene: .; abundance: .; CDR3aa: CASSLRWGVAPTQYF; CDR3nt: TGTGCCAGCAGCTTAAGGTGGGGGGTCGCCCCCACGCAGTATTTT
j_gene: TRBJ1-3; v_gene: TRBV10-3; d_gene: .; abundance: few; CDR3aa: CATKQGVGGNTIYF; CDR3nt: TGTGCCACCAAACAGGGAGTCGGTGGAAACACCATATATTTT
j_gene: TRBJ2-5; v_gene: TRBV29-1; d_gene: TRBD2; abundance: .; CDR3aa: CSVEDGGTSGGNPQETQYF; CDR3nt: TGCAGCGTTGAAGATGGGGGGACTAGCGGGGGTAATCCCCAAGAGACCCAGTACTTC
j_gene: TRBJ2-3; v_gene: TRBV5-1; d_gene: .; abundance: .; CDR3aa: CASSPGLSGTDTQYF; CDR3nt: TGCGCCAGCAGCCCAGGCCTTAGCGGCACAGATACGCAGTATTTT
j_gene: TRBJ2-1; v_gene: TRBV27; d_gene: TRBD2; abundance: .; CDR3aa: CASSPQRGAIHEQFF; CDR3nt: TGTGCCAGCAGTCCTCAGCGGGGGGCCATCCATGAGCAGTTCTTC
j_gene: TRBJ2-2; v_gene: TRBV6-1; d_gene: .; abundance: .; CDR3aa: CASSVRYTNTGELFF; CDR3nt: TGTGCCAGCAGTGTTCGGTACACGAACACCGGGGAGCTGTTTTTT
j_gene: TRBJ2-7; v_gene: TRBV7-9; d_gene: TRBD2; abundance: few; CDR3aa: CASSDTRGGSYEQYF; CDR3nt: TGTGCCAGCAGCGATACAAGGGGAGGGTCCTACGAGCAGTACTTC
j_gene: TRBJ1-5; v_gene: TRBV7-7; d_gene: .; abundance: .; CDR3aa: CASSLAQEHF; CDR3nt: TGTGCTAGCAGCTTAGCGCAGGAGCATTTT
j_gene: TRBJ1-2; v_gene: TRBV27; d_gene: .; abundance: .; CDR3aa: CASSLSYRDYGYTF; CDR3nt: TGTGCCAGCAGTTTATCGTACAGAGACTATGGCTACACCTTC